This is a list of T cell receptor beta chains from one sample in a study of shared clonotypes between healthy human individuals. The data were produced by immunoSEQ multiplex PCR, yet TCRdb's version contains in-frame clones alone and is incomplete. The sample carries some 2 million clones, approximately 95% recorded once. Material for sequencing was naive CD4+ T cells sorted from blood. These receptors all stem from a man in his late teens or twenties in good health. CDR3s leave out the opening cysteine and the closing phenylalanine or tryptophan.

v_call	j_call	cdr3_aa
TRBV10-2	TRBJ2-7	ASSDVPYEQY
TRBV18	TRBJ2-7	ASSPDRSSYEQY
TRBV2	TRBJ1-1	ASSEDRNTEAF
TRBV13	TRBJ2-7	ASSSPGTGLYEQY
TRBV19	TRBJ2-1	ASSTPGIHNEQF
TRBV5-1	TRBJ2-3	ASSFGGRDTQY
TRBV27	TRBJ1-2	ASSPRDRGANYGYT
TRBV5-8	TRBJ2-7	ASSLALGPPVTEQY
TRBV30	TRBJ2-5	AWSFEWGAQETQY
TRBV29-1	TRBJ1-2	SVQMLYGYT
TRBV29-1	TRBJ1-5	SVPGSGGAGQPQH
TRBV19	TRBJ1-6	ASSDSGQRPLGSPLH
TRBV25-1	TRBJ1-2	ASSRGAGGYT
TRBV21-1	TRBJ2-7	ASGRGYEQY
TRBV9	TRBJ2-7	ASSVGQGRTYEQY
TRBV5-1	TRBJ1-3	ASSATRSSGNTIY
TRBV7-2	TRBJ2-7	ASSLPGTSGPSYEQY
TRBV11-3	TRBJ2-7	ASSLEGPPTLYEQY
TRBV6-1	TRBJ2-5	ASSKGGPIQETQY
TRBV10-1	TRBJ2-5	ASSDGSRGAQY
TRBV18	TRBJ2-1	ASSLEFGTASYNEQF
TRBV2	TRBJ1-2	ASSERGIYGYT
TRBV27	TRBJ2-7	ASSWTGVEQY
TRBV7-6	TRBJ1-1	ASSLLPNTEAF
TRBV18	TRBJ1-1	ASSREGQNTEAF
TRBV7-9	TRBJ1-1	ASSLGHMNTEAF